The clone carrying this TCR beta chain was counted only a few times. Antigen unknown. The data were taken from a study of T cells after yellow fever vaccination. Conversion of TCR transcripts into cDNA relied on 5'RACE template switching, which added a universal primer site and UMIs. In TCRdb, the 5' RACE reads were re-called with MiXCR into one record per CDR3 protein. Among approximately 610,000 distinct CDR3 sequences listed, about a sixth were seen once. The CDR3 loop spans 13 amino acids. V lost 5 bases and J 4 bases, leaving 11 bases between the germline ends. Study-wide results and caveats: Repertoires obtained by FACS sorting could include abundant clonotypes that entered as contaminants from the bulk population.

This TCR was sampled from a man aged 18 to 35 who received the YFV17D yellow fever vaccine. J is TRBJ1-1 and V is TRBV12-3 or TRBV12-4; D may be TRBD1 (5 bases). The source material was PBMCs, sampled about 5 days after the first yellow fever vaccination. This CDR3 reads CASSIRVTTEAFF. The CDR3 nucleotides are TGTGCCAGCAGTATCAGGGTTACCACTGAAGCTTTCTTT.